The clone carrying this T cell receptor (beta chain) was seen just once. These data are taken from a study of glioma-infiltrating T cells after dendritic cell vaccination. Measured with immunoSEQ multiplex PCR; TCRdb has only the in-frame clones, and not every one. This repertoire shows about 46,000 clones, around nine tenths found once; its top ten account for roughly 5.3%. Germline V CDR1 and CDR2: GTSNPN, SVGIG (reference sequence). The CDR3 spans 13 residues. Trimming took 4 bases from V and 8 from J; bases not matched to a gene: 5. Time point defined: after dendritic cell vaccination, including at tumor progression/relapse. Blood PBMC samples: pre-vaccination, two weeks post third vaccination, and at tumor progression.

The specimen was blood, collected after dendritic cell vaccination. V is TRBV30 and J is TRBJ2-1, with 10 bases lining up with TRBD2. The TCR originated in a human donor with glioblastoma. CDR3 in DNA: TGTGCCTGGAATCAGCGGGAGGGCCATGAGCAGTTCTTC. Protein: CAWNQREGHEQFF.